The 4 T cell receptor beta chains below all came from one sample that was sequenced in a study of blood T cell repertoires in COVID-19. The table came from immunoSEQ multiplex PCR; TCRdb's copy has only in-frame clones and leaves some out. The table shows 70,000 or so clones, with 79% occurring only once. Input material: peripheral blood. The receptors originated from a human donor in a cohort sampled during active COVID-19.

The chain uses TRBV7-8 and TRBJ1-2; perhaps TRBD1 as D (5 bases). Germline lookup yields CDR1 SGHVS and CDR2 FQNEAQ. V was pared by 4 bases and J by 1 base, with 13 bases between. The CDR3 consists of 15 residues. In DNA, the CDR3 is TGTGCCAGCAGCTCGACAGAGCTAGATAACTATGGCTACACCTTC. Protein: CASSSTELDNYGYTF.

The table lists this clone with a few counts. This sequence joins TRBV28 and TRBJ1-2, with 9 bases fitting TRBD1. V gave up 2 bases and J gave up 8 bases; unmatched junction bases: 6. The CDR3 spans 14 residues. CDR1 and CDR2 from the germline V gene are MDHEN and SYDVKM. CDR3 sequence (DNA): TGTGCCAGCAGTTTACGAACAGGGGGCGAGGGCTACACCTTC. It codes for CASSLRTGGEGYTF.

This clone was recorded at least ten times. The chain combines TRBV18 with TRBJ2-5; 12 bases line up with TRBD1. Germline V gives CDR1 KGHSH, CDR2 LQKENI. This CDR3 is 16 amino acids long. V lost 3 bases to trimming and J lost 1 base; unmatched junction nucleotides: 3. DNA for the CDR3: TGTGCCAGCTCACCCTCGGGACAGGGGGCCCAAGAGACCCAGTACTTC. Protein: CASSPSGQGAQETQYF.

CDR3 region: CASSLGGKKGYTF. CDR3 DNA: TGTGCCAGCAGTTTAGGGGGGAAAAAGGGCTACACCTTC. The J gene is TRBJ1-2, the V gene TRBV28, with a tentative D call TRBD1 (5 bases). Trimming stripped 2 bases from V and 8 bases from J, with 12 bases between. The CDR3 totals 13 residues. Germline loops: CDR1 MDHEN, CDR2 SYDVKM.